These T cell receptor beta chains were read from a single sample in a study of blood T cell repertoires in COVID-19. The assay was immunoSEQ multiplex PCR, and TCRdb's table has in-frame clones only and misses some. The sample holds about 98,000 clones; approximately 86% are singletons and the top ten take about a tenth. Sequenced sample: peripheral blood. The origin of the receptors is a man over 45 with acute or convalescent COVID-19. The conserved cysteine and the conserved F or W are not part of the CDR3 here. Not every row has a clone size; where given, it reads once, few, many or a size class.

TRBV2	TRBJ2-7	NA	12	ASTLLATSYEQY
TRBV5-1	TRBJ2-7	once	13	ASSSQGAGTYEQY
TRBV6-5	TRBJ1-2	NA	13	ASSYGQGAHYGYT
TRBV30	TRBJ1-1	NA	11	AWSVSSGTEAF
TRBV5-6	TRBJ2-2	NA	15	ASSLYEAGGYTGELF
TRBV11-2	TRBJ1-4	NA	14	ASSPTPRATNEKLF
TRBV5-1	TRBJ1-3	NA	14	ASSLGTPSSGNTIY
TRBV7-9	TRBJ2-5	NA	13	ASSPRTSGRETQY
TRBV2	TRBJ2-3	NA	13	ASRGTSYSTDTQY
TRBV6-5	TRBJ1-5	once	14	ASSYGARGSNQPQH
TRBV10-3	TRBJ2-1	NA	16	AIGGLAGEKRRSDEQF